Shown below are 24 T cell receptor beta chains from a single sample sequenced in a study of blood T cell repertoires in COVID-19 (dated by TCRdb to 2018 to 2020). Receptor libraries were prepared by the immunoSEQ multiplex PCR assay. TCRdb limited this immuneACCESS table to in-frame rearrangements with V and J called. A share of clones is missing; checked studies link under half to unresolved V genes, and the rest is unexplained. The sample contains under 350,000 clones, just over 85% of them found a single time. The ten largest clones capture approximately 4% of the sample. Sequencing input: PBMCs or T cells enriched from blood (not recorded which). The receptor set was obtained from a woman aged 40 to 50 with acute COVID-19.

The V gene is TRBV6-5, the J gene TRBJ2-7; no clear D. The CDR3 spans 15 residues. Trimming removed 6 bases at V and 1 base at J, with 16 bases between. Germline V gene data show CDR1 as MNHEY and CDR2 as SVGAGI. The CDR3 region is CASSEIDMASYEQYF. The CDR3 DNA follows: TGTGCCAGCAGCGAGATAGACATGGCTTCCTACGAGCAGTACTTC.

V and J are TRBV4-1 and TRBJ2-7, with a tentative D call TRBD2 (6 bases). The CDR3 length is 12 residues. The germline gives CDR1 MGHRA, CDR2 YSYEKL. Trimming removed 3 bases from V and 6 bases from J, with 9 bases in between. This CDR3 reads CASSQRDSEQYF. The DNA for the CDR3 is TGCGCCAGCAGCCAGAGGGACTCCGAGCAGTACTTC.

The chain uses TRBV9 and TRBJ2-5; D is perhaps TRBD1 (6 bases). The germline V gene has CDR1 SGDLS and CDR2 YYNGEE. V gave up 6 bases and J gave up 5 bases, with 20 bases separating them. The CDR3 loop spans 15 amino acids. The CDR3 spells CASNRAQGMDETQYF. CDR3 sequence (DNA): TGTGCCAGCAACCGCGCACAGGGAATGGACGAGACCCAGTACTTC.

Details on this clone: Other DNA sequences in this sample translate to the same CDR3. V and J are TRBV6-5 and TRBJ2-2; TRBD1 might be the D (5 bases). Germline CDR1 MNHEY, CDR2 SVGAGI. V was shortened by 0 bases and J by 1 base, with 6 bases between the two germline ends. This CDR3 contains 15 residues. CDR3 in amino acids: CASSYSTGNTGELFF. The CDR3 DNA follows: TGTGCCAGCAGTTACTCAACAGGGAACACCGGGGAGCTGTTTTTT.

This clone appeared a single time. The V gene is TRBV4-3, the J gene TRBJ1-1, with 8 bases lining up with TRBD1. The CDR3 is 15 amino acids. V lost 1 base and J lost 4; bases outside the gene matches: 5. Looked up from germline, CDR1 is LGHNA and CDR2 is YSLEER. CDR3 region: CASSQGGQGGTEAFF. In nucleotides, the CDR3 is TGCGCCAGCAGCCAAGGCGGACAGGGCGGCACTGAAGCTTTCTTT.

V usage is TRBV3-1 (or the pseudogene TRBV3-2) and J usage is TRBJ1-1; 7 nucleotides line up with TRBD1. V trimming: 4 bases; J trimming: 1 base; junction bases outside the gene matches: 3. The germline gives CDR1 LGHDT, CDR2 YNNKEL (reference sequence). This CDR3 comprises 14 residues. The CDR3 DNA follows: TGTGCCAGCAGCCCGCGGACAGGGAACACTGAAGCTTTCTTT. Amino acid sequence: CASSPRTGNTEAFF.

This clone was seen once. This chain connects TRBV28 to TRBJ2-5, with D possibly matching TRBD2 (6 bases). The CDR3 covers 15 residues. The germline V gene has CDR1 MDHEN and CDR2 SYDVKM. The V and J ends lost 3 bases and 0 bases respectively, with 11 bases between them. The CDR3 nucleotides are TGTGCCAGCAGTTTTCAGACTAGACACCAAGAGACCCAGTACTTC. Translation: CASSFQTRHQETQYF. Based on the CDR3 plus reference TRBV28 and TRBJ2-5, the full variable domain is DVKVTQSSRYLVKRTGEKVFLECVQDMDHENMFWYRQDPGLGLRLIYFSYDVKMKEKGDIPEGYSVSREKKERFSLILESASTNQTSMYLCASSFQTRHQETQYFGPGTRLLVL.

The CDR3 DNA sequence: TGTGCCAGCAGCTATGCGTGGGAGCAGTTCTTC. Its protein product is CASSYAWEQFF. The rearrangement joins TRBV7-9 to TRBJ2-1; D gene unclear. CDR3 size: 11 residues. CDR1 SEHNR and CDR2 FQNEAQ come from the germline V gene (reference sequence). V was shortened by 4 bases and J by 10 bases, with 8 bases between the two germline ends.

This clone was observed a few times. The rearrangement links TRBV28 to TRBJ1-5; weak D call: TRBD1 (5 bases). This CDR3 is 17 amino acids long. V dropped 3 bases and J dropped 0 bases, with 15 bases sitting between them. Germline loops: CDR1 MDHEN, CDR2 SYDVKM. The CDR3 region has the DNA TGTGCCAGCAGTTTTGTGGGGAGGGGAAGTAGCAATCAGCCCCAGCATTTT. It yields the protein CASSFVGRGSSNQPQHF. Full variable domain (outside the CDR3, taken from reference TRBV28 and TRBJ1-5): DVKVTQSSRYLVKRTGEKVFLECVQDMDHENMFWYRQDPGLGLRLIYFSYDVKMKEKGDIPEGYSVSREKKERFSLILESASTNQTSMYLCASSFVGRGSSNQPQHFGDGTRLSIL.

The chain is built from TRBV27 and TRBJ2-7; 9 nucleotides align to TRBD2. Trimming cost V 7 bases and J 4 bases; bases outside gene matches: 5. Germline CDR1 reads MNHEY; CDR2 reads SMNVEV (reference sequence). This CDR3 has 13 residues. The CDR3 DNA sequence: TGTGCCAGCAAGAGGCGGGAGGGTTACGAGCAGTACTTC. Amino acids: CASKRREGYEQYF.

CDR3 DNA sequence: TGTGCCAGCAGCTTGTCAGGGCTCAATCAGCCCCAGCATTTT. It yields the protein CASSLSGLNQPQHF. The rearrangement uses TRBV5-6 and TRBJ1-5; weak D call: TRBD1 (5 bases). Germline CDR1 SGHDT, CDR2 YYEEEE. This CDR3 is built from 14 residues. V was clipped by 1 base and J by 3 bases, with 8 bases between them.

The V call is TRBV9, the J call TRBJ1-1, with TRBD1 as a possible D gene (6 bases). CDR1 is SGDLS and CDR2 is YYNGEE in the germline V gene. Trimming cost V 2 bases and J 1 base, with 12 bases left between them. This CDR3 contains 15 residues. CDR3 DNA sequence: TGTGCCAGCAGCGTGGAAGGCAGGGGGAACACTGAAGCTTTCTTT. Its translation is CASSVEGRGNTEAFF.

The genes are TRBV19 and TRBJ1-1; D ambiguous. The germline CDR1 and CDR2 sequences are LNHDA and SQIVND (reference sequence). V was trimmed by 4 bases and J by 2 bases, leaving 11 bases between them. The CDR3 totals 14 residues. The CDR3 sequence is CASSTRSGNTEAFF. The CDR3 DNA is TGTGCCAGTAGTACGCGCAGCGGAAACACTGAAGCTTTCTTT.

Only a few counts were recorded for this clone. V and J are TRBV6-5 and TRBJ1-6, with D possibly TRBD1 on 5 matching bases. Germline V gene data show CDR1 as MNHEY and CDR2 as SVGAGI. The CDR3 sequence is 14 residues long. Trimming removed 6 bases at V and 4 bases at J, with 10 bases between. The DNA of the CDR3 is TGTGCCAGCAGCGTGACAGATTATAATTCACCCCTCCACTTT. Translation gives CASSVTDYNSPLHF.

The chain combines TRBV7-3 with TRBJ2-1, with 9 bases that match TRBD1. The germline gives CDR1 SGHTA, CDR2 FQGTGA. After removal of 5 bases from V and 9 bases from J, the junction contained 8 bases not matched to a gene. This CDR3 spans 14 amino acids. The CDR3 region has the DNA TGTGCCAGCAGCGACGGGGACAGGGATAGTGAGCAGTTCTTC. It is translated as CASSDGDRDSEQFF. Full variable domain (remainder filled in from reference TRBV7-3 and TRBJ2-1): GAGVSQTPSNKVTEKGKYVELRCDPISGHTALYWYRQSLGQGPEFLIYFQGTGAADDSGLPNDRFFAVRPEGSVSTLKIQRTERGDSAVYLCASSDGDRDSEQFFGPGTRLTVL.

This clone was detected once. The chain combines TRBV5-1 with TRBJ2-2; tentatively, D is TRBD2 (5 bases). The CDR3 is 16 amino acids. V lost 2 bases and J lost 1, with 12 bases in between. CDR1 and CDR2 from the germline V gene are SGHRS and YFSETQ. The CDR3 DNA follows: TGCGCCAGCAGCTTATCCGGAGGCAGGAACACCGGGGAGCTGTTTTTT. Translating gives CASSLSGGRNTGELFF.

In DNA, the CDR3 is TGTGCCAGTGCGGGAGGGGGAGCTGGAAACACCATATATTTT. Amino acids: CASAGGGAGNTIYF. V usage is TRBV19 and J usage is TRBJ1-3, with D perhaps matching TRBD1 (6 bases). The V end lost 8 bases, the J end lost 2 bases, and 13 bases lay between the germline ends. Germline values: CDR1 LNHDA, CDR2 SQIVND (reference sequence). The CDR3 has 14 amino acids.

The rearrangement joins TRBV5-1 to TRBJ2-3; TRBD2 matches 10 bases. J gave up 6 bases and V 0 bases, and 22 bases lay outside the gene matches. The CDR3 runs 21 residues. Germline V gives CDR1 SGHRS, CDR2 YFSETQ. The CDR3 bases are TGCGCCAGCAGCTTGGCCGACACTAGCGGGATTGGCTCGTTTACGCGGGATACGCAGTATTTT. As protein: CASSLADTSGIGSFTRDTQYF.

This chain connects TRBV6-9 to TRBJ1-5; unclear D gene. Per the germline V gene, CDR1 is MNHGY and CDR2 is SVAAGI. V lost 8 bases, J lost 4 bases, and 15 bases lay in between. The CDR3 has 14 residues. The CDR3 bases are TGTGCCAGCTTACCCCCTGAGAGAAATCAGCCCCAGCATTTT. This codes for CASLPPERNQPQHF.

The chain recombines TRBV12-3 or TRBV12-4 with TRBJ1-2; D gene unclear. This CDR3 has 12 amino acids. V was clipped by 3 bases and J by 3 bases, with 5 bases between them. In DNA form, the CDR3 reads TGTGCCAGCAGTTTGTCCGACTATGGCTACACCTTC. It specifies CASSLSDYGYTF.

The chain employs TRBV6-1 and TRBJ1-5; D might be TRBD1 (6 bases). CDR1 and CDR2 (germline): MNHNS, SASEGT. This CDR3 comprises 14 residues. Trimming took off 2 bases at V and 2 bases at J, with 7 bases between the two ends. CDR3 sequence: CASSEYRGNQPQHF. In DNA form, the CDR3 reads TGTGCCAGCAGTGAATACAGGGGCAATCAGCCCCAGCATTTT.

The gene calls are TRBV19 and TRBJ1-4, with a tentative D call TRBD1 (6 bases). Germline values: CDR1 LNHDA, CDR2 SQIVND (reference sequence). Deletions cut 0 bases from V and 7 bases from J, with 12 bases between. This CDR3 spans 15 amino acids. The CDR3 here is CASSIEQGISEKLFF. The CDR3 DNA is TGTGCCAGTAGTATAGAACAGGGCATCAGTGAAAAACTGTTTTTT.

This clone was seen once. This chain connects TRBV10-3 to TRBJ2-1; 8 nucleotides line up with TRBD2. The CDR3 is 16 amino acids. The J segment lost 4 bases and the V segment lost 4 bases, leaving 9 bases of the junction unmatched. Germline V lookup: CDR1 ENHRY, CDR2 SYGVKD. Here the CDR3 DNA reads TGTGCCATCAGTGCCTCAGCGGGGGCCGCATACAATGAGCAGTTCTTC. Amino acids: CAISASAGAAYNEQFF.

The chain uses TRBV5-4 and TRBJ1-1; D is undetermined. The V end lost 0 bases, the J end lost 8 bases, and 11 bases lay between the germline ends. CDR1 SGHNT and CDR2 YYREEE come from the germline V gene (reference sequence). CDR3 length equals 13 residues. CDR3 loop: CASSLVESGEAFF. As DNA, the CDR3 is TGTGCCAGCAGCTTGGTGGAGAGCGGGGAAGCTTTCTTT.